This is a list of T cell receptor beta chains from one sample in a study of tumor and adjacent non-tumor tissue in lung cancer. TCRdb analysed the multiplex PCR reads with MiXCR anew, one entry per CDR3 protein. The sample lists 65,000 to 70,000 distinct CDR3 sequences, 50% to 60% seen once, with 20% in the top ten. The sample consisted of lung tumor tissue. These receptors came from a man aged 50 to 60 with non-small cell lung cancer. Both conserved end residues are part of each CDR3. The D gene is left open where the match is weak. Part of the rows lack a size; the others show once, few, many or a class for expanded clones.

d_call: TRBD2; clone_size: medium-sized; j_call: TRBJ2-1; v_call: TRBV11-1; cdr3_aa: CASSVKREAGVQFF; cdr3_nt: TGTGCCAGCAGCGTAAAGCGGGAGGCGGGGGTGCAGTTCTTC
d_call: .; clone_size: few; j_call: TRBJ2-2; v_call: TRBV4-1; cdr3_aa: CASSQVGFGGELFF; cdr3_nt: TGCGCCAGCAGCCAAGTCGGATTCGGCGGGGAGCTGTTTTTT
d_call: .; clone_size: .; j_call: TRBJ1-1; v_call: TRBV2; cdr3_aa: CASRVQSNTEAFF; cdr3_nt: TGTGCCAGCCGCGTACAGTCGAACACTGAAGCTTTCTTT
d_call: TRBD1; clone_size: .; j_call: TRBJ2-7; v_call: TRBV28; cdr3_aa: CASSLTGFSYEQYF; cdr3_nt: TGTGCCAGCAGTTTGACAGGGTTCTCCTATGAGCAGTACTTC
d_call: .; clone_size: .; j_call: TRBJ2-1; v_call: TRBV4-2; cdr3_aa: CASNQEGGSSYIVQFF; cdr3_nt: TGTGCCAGCAACCAAGAGGGGGGGTCAAGCTACATAGTGCAGTTCTTC
d_call: TRBD1; clone_size: .; j_call: TRBJ2-3; v_call: TRBV30; cdr3_aa: CAWSVRQGADTQYF; cdr3_nt: TGTGCCTGGAGTGTACGACAGGGCGCAGATACGCAGTATTTT
d_call: .; clone_size: once; j_call: TRBJ2-5; v_call: TRBV13; cdr3_aa: CTSSLGQAQETQYF; cdr3_nt: TGTACCAGCAGCTTAGGACAAGCCCAAGAGACCCAGTACTTC
d_call: TRBD2; clone_size: few; j_call: TRBJ2-3; v_call: TRBV6-4; cdr3_aa: CASPLLAGGTDTQYF; cdr3_nt: TGTGCCAGCCCGTTACTAGCGGGGGGCACAGATACGCAGTATTTT
d_call: TRBD2; clone_size: few; j_call: TRBJ2-1; v_call: TRBV20-1; cdr3_aa: CSARDQSPGRYNEQFF; cdr3_nt: TGCAGTGCTAGAGATCAGAGCCCCGGGAGGTACAATGAGCAGTTCTTC
d_call: .; clone_size: .; j_call: TRBJ2-7; v_call: TRBV20-1; cdr3_aa: CSARGYTYEQYF; cdr3_nt: TGCAGTGCTAGAGGGTACACCTACGAGCAGTACTTC
d_call: .; clone_size: .; j_call: TRBJ1-1; v_call: TRBV11-3; cdr3_aa: CASSVHSALKTEAFF; cdr3_nt: TGTGCCAGCAGCGTCCATTCTGCCCTGAAAACTGAAGCTTTCTTT
d_call: .; clone_size: medium-sized; j_call: TRBJ1-1; v_call: TRBV7-9; cdr3_aa: CASRNHREGNTEAFF; cdr3_nt: TGTGCCAGCAGGAATCACAGGGAGGGGAACACTGAAGCTTTCTTT
d_call: .; clone_size: .; j_call: TRBJ2-3; v_call: TRBV20-1; cdr3_aa: CNARLRRVAGTDTQYF; cdr3_nt: TGCAATGCTAGACTCAGACGGGTAGCGGGCACAGATACGCAGTATTTT
d_call: TRBD2; clone_size: many; j_call: TRBJ2-1; v_call: TRBV14; cdr3_aa: CASSQFSGLANNEQFF; cdr3_nt: TGTGCCAGCAGCCAATTCTCCGGACTAGCTAACAATGAGCAGTTCTTC
d_call: .; clone_size: .; j_call: TRBJ2-3; v_call: TRBV11-2; cdr3_aa: CAGSLGGLSSTDTQYF; cdr3_nt: TGTGCCGGCAGCCTAGGGGGGTTGTCTAGCACAGATACGCAGTATTTT
d_call: .; clone_size: few; j_call: TRBJ2-5; v_call: TRBV20-1; cdr3_aa: CSARWVGRQETQYF; cdr3_nt: TGCAGTGCTAGATGGGTCGGGAGACAAGAGACCCAGTACTTC
d_call: TRBD2; clone_size: many; j_call: TRBJ2-3; v_call: TRBV6-1; cdr3_aa: CASSGSLAGTDTQYF; cdr3_nt: TGTGCCAGCAGTGGGAGTCTAGCGGGAACAGATACGCAGTATTTT
d_call: .; clone_size: .; j_call: TRBJ1-1; v_call: TRBV29-1; cdr3_aa: CSVMAPGDATEAVF; cdr3_nt: TGCAGCGTTATGGCCCCAGGGGACGCCACTGAAGCCGTCTTT
d_call: TRBD2; clone_size: .; j_call: TRBJ2-3; v_call: TRBV10-2; cdr3_aa: CASRISGSTDTLYF; cdr3_nt: TGTGCCAGCAGGATTAGCGGGAGCACAGATACGCTGTATTTT
d_call: .; clone_size: few; j_call: TRBJ1-1; v_call: TRBV5-1; cdr3_aa: CASQFRTSTGTEAFF; cdr3_nt: TGCGCCAGCCAATTCCGGACTTCGACGGGCACTGAAGCTTTCTTT
d_call: TRBD1; clone_size: many; j_call: TRBJ1-3; v_call: TRBV6-1; cdr3_aa: CASSLLAGGSSGNTIYF; cdr3_nt: TGTGCCAGCAGTCTTTTGGCAGGGGGCTCATCTGGAAACACCATATATTTT
d_call: .; clone_size: many; j_call: TRBJ1-6; v_call: TRBV6-5; cdr3_aa: CATHRAGVGSPLHF; cdr3_nt: TGTGCCACCCACAGGGCGGGAGTAGGTTCACCCCTCCACTTT
d_call: .; clone_size: .; j_call: TRBJ2-3; v_call: TRBV21-1; cdr3_aa: CASSKHLGGRAADTQYF; cdr3_nt: TGTGCCAGCAGCAAACACCTCGGCGGGAGGGCCGCAGATACGCAGTATTTT
d_call: .; clone_size: .; j_call: TRBJ2-5; v_call: TRBV2; cdr3_aa: CATSAGSQETQYF; cdr3_nt: TGTGCCACCTCGGCGGGGTCCCAAGAGACCCAGTACTTC
d_call: .; clone_size: .; j_call: TRBJ2-7; v_call: TRBV5-1; cdr3_aa: CASNSAQSYEQYF; cdr3_nt: TGCGCCAGCAACTCGGCACAGAGCTACGAGCAGTACTTC
d_call: .; clone_size: .; j_call: TRBJ2-3; v_call: TRBV11-2; cdr3_aa: CDSSLWGLSSTDTQYF; cdr3_nt: TGTGACAGCAGCTTATGGGGGTTATCTAGCACAGATACACAGTATTTT
d_call: .; clone_size: .; j_call: TRBJ2-1; v_call: TRBV28; cdr3_aa: CANSAHCGRTTGNEQFF; cdr3_nt: TGTGCCAACAGTGCCCATTGCGGAAGAACTACGGGAAATGAGCAGTTCTTC
d_call: TRBD2; clone_size: .; j_call: TRBJ2-7; v_call: TRBV7-9; cdr3_aa: CAGSRLTSGTYEQYF; cdr3_nt: TGTGCCGGCAGCCGACTAACTAGCGGGACCTACGAGCAGTACTTC
d_call: TRBD2; clone_size: .; j_call: TRBJ2-1; v_call: TRBV4-2; cdr3_aa: CASSRGLADYNEQFF; cdr3_nt: TGTGCCAGCAGCCGAGGACTAGCAGACTACAATGAGCAGTTCTTC
d_call: TRBD2; clone_size: .; j_call: TRBJ2-1; v_call: TRBV20-1; cdr3_aa: CSAQGVAGYYREQFF; cdr3_nt: TGCAGTGCCCAGGGAGTAGCGGGGTACTACAGGGAGCAGTTCTTC
d_call: .; clone_size: many; j_call: TRBJ1-4; v_call: TRBV4-1; cdr3_aa: CASSRDVQPNEKLFF; cdr3_nt: TGCGCCAGCAGCCGAGACGTCCAGCCTAATGAAAAACTGTTTTTT
d_call: TRBD2; clone_size: .; j_call: TRBJ2-7; v_call: TRBV28; cdr3_aa: CASNSLISGRRYEQYF; cdr3_nt: TGTGCCAGCAATTCCTTGATTAGCGGGAGACGCTACGAGCAGTACTTC
d_call: .; clone_size: .; j_call: TRBJ2-4; v_call: TRBV5-6; cdr3_aa: CTSSIGWVPKNIQYF; cdr3_nt: TGTACCAGCAGCATTGGTTGGGTTCCCAAAAACATTCAGTACTTC
d_call: .; clone_size: .; j_call: TRBJ2-1; v_call: TRBV5-5; cdr3_aa: CASTEEAYNGQFF; cdr3_nt: TGTGCCAGCACGGAGGAGGCCTACAATGGGCAATTCTTC
d_call: .; clone_size: .; j_call: TRBJ2-5; v_call: TRBV29-1; cdr3_aa: CSVPELLRDTHYF; cdr3_nt: TGCAGCGTCCCGGAGCTCCTGAGAGATACCCACTACTTC
d_call: .; clone_size: .; j_call: TRBJ1-4; v_call: TRBV11-2; cdr3_aa: CASQPVWEQGLNEKLFF; cdr3_nt: TGTGCCAGCCAACCCGTTTGGGAACAGGGACTTAATGAAAAACTGTTTTTT
d_call: TRBD2; clone_size: .; j_call: TRBJ2-1; v_call: TRBV11-3; cdr3_aa: CAGSLGSGNEQLF; cdr3_nt: TGTGCCGGCAGCTTAGGAAGCGGGAATGAACAGCTCTTC
d_call: .; clone_size: .; j_call: TRBJ1-4; v_call: TRBV4-2; cdr3_aa: CANGKEDSGDEKLFF; cdr3_nt: TGTGCCAACGGCAAGGAGGACAGCGGGGATGAAAAACTGTTTTTT
d_call: TRBD1; clone_size: medium-sized; j_call: TRBJ2-7; v_call: TRBV10-3; cdr3_aa: CATEGQDSYEQYF; cdr3_nt: TGTGCCACCGAGGGACAGGATTCCTACGAGCAGTACTTC
d_call: .; clone_size: .; j_call: TRBJ1-1; v_call: TRBV7-8; cdr3_aa: CASSLGARGNRLIGFF; cdr3_nt: TGTGCCAGCAGCTTAGGGGCCAGGGGAAACCGCCTGATAGGTTTCTTT
d_call: .; clone_size: .; j_call: TRBJ2-6; v_call: TRBV18; cdr3_aa: CVSSLDRPSGANVLIF; cdr3_nt: TGTGTCAGCTCACTCGACAGACCCTCTGGGGCCAACGTCCTGATTTTC
d_call: TRBD2; clone_size: many; j_call: TRBJ2-1; v_call: TRBV14; cdr3_aa: CASSLLAGYSYNEQFF; cdr3_nt: TGTGCCAGCAGCCTGTTAGCGGGGTACTCCTACAATGAGCAGTTCTTC
d_call: .; clone_size: .; j_call: TRBJ2-7; v_call: TRBV20-1; cdr3_aa: CSARSSWGEQYF; cdr3_nt: TGCAGTGCTAGATCCTCATGGGGCGAGCAGTACTTC
d_call: .; clone_size: .; j_call: TRBJ2-1; v_call: TRBV4-2; cdr3_aa: CASSQEGGTNYNEQSF; cdr3_nt: TGTGCCAGCAGCCAAGAGGGGGGGACAAACTACAATGAGCAGTCCTTC
d_call: TRBD1; clone_size: .; j_call: TRBJ2-5; v_call: TRBV7-8; cdr3_aa: CASSLWPGTGRSLGQETQYF; cdr3_nt: TGTGCCAGCAGTTTATGGCCCGGGACAGGGAGATCCTTGGGCCAAGAGACCCAGTACTTC